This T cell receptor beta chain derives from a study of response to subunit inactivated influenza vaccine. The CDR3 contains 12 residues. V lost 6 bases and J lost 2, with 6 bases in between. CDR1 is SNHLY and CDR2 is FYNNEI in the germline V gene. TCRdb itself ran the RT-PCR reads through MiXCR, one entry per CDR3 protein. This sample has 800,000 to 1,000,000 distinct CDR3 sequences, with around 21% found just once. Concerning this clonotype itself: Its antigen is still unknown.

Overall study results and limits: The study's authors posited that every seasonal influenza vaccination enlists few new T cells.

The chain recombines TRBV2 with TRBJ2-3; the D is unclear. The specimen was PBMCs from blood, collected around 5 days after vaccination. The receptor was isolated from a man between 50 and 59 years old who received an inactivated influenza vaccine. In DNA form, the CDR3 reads TGTGCCAGCAGGCACGTCACAGATACGCAGTATTTT. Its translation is CASRHVTDTQYF.